These 22 T cell receptor beta chains originate from one sample sequenced in a study of cytomegalovirus exposure and HLA in healthy donors. The study ran its PCR with 60 Vbeta and 13 Jbeta primers. TCRdb's table, derived via immunoSEQ multiplex PCR, lists solely in-frame clones and lacks some. This sample has 130,000 or so clones, with 77% found just once. Sequencing was done on a sample of PBMCs. Every receptor here comes from a female donor in good health and CMV-seronegative.

This chain joins TRBV7-2 and TRBJ2-5; 11 bases line up with TRBD2. Germline loops: CDR1 SGHTA, CDR2 FQGNSA. CDR3 length equals 17 residues. V lost 5 bases, J lost 4 bases, and 12 bases stayed unmatched. The DNA of the CDR3 is TGTGCCAGCAGCCCCATGCTAGCGGGAGGAATAGGAGAGACCCAGTACTTC. It translates to CASSPMLAGGIGETQYF.

J is TRBJ2-7 and V is TRBV6-5; 7 positions match TRBD1. This CDR3 is 12 amino acids long. Germline V CDR1 and CDR2: MNHEY, SVGAGI. The V gene end was trimmed by 10 bases and the J gene end by 7 bases; junction bases not matched to a gene: 10. CDR3 region: CAIGTALREQYF. CDR3 DNA: TGTGCCATCGGGACAGCCTTGAGGGAGCAGTACTTC.

CDR3 in amino acids: CAWSASGGGRNIQYF. As DNA, the CDR3 is TGTGCCTGGAGCGCGAGCGGAGGTGGAAGGAACATTCAGTACTTC. J is TRBJ2-4 and V is TRBV30, with D possibly TRBD2 on 5 matching bases. The CDR3 runs 15 residues. Germline CDR1 is GTSNPN and CDR2 is SVGIG (reference sequence). V dropped 3 bases and J dropped 7 bases, with 19 bases sitting between them.

The genes are TRBV5-1 and TRBJ2-2; D is possibly TRBD1 (5 bases). The V gene's germline CDR1 is SGHRS and CDR2 YFSETQ. There are 15 residues in the CDR3. Trimming removed 0 bases from V and 2 bases from J, with 8 bases in between. Written as DNA, the CDR3 is TGCGCCAGCAGCTTGGACAGGCCTAACACCGGGGAGCTGTTTTTT. This encodes CASSLDRPNTGELFF.

The CDR3 DNA reads as TGTGCCAGCAGTGCCGGGACTAGCGAGACCCAGTACTTC. This sequence encodes CASSAGTSETQYF. The chain recombines TRBV6-1 with TRBJ2-5, with 9 nucleotides matching TRBD2. Germline V gene data show CDR1 as MNHNS and CDR2 as SASEGT. Losses at the gene ends were 4 bases for V and 5 bases for J; bases not matched to a gene: 2. The CDR3 is 13 residues long.

The V call is TRBV6-5, the J call TRBJ1-1, with a tentative D call TRBD1 (6 bases). V dropped 4 bases and J dropped 11 bases, with 14 bases sitting between them. The CDR3 spans 12 residues. Germline-derived CDR1 and CDR2 are MNHEY and SVGAGI. CDR3: CASSSEDSGAFF. In DNA, the CDR3 is TGTGCCAGCAGTTCCGAGGACAGTGGGGCTTTCTTT.

V is TRBV21-1 and J is TRBJ1-6; TRBD1, the table's D call, was not compared with the DNA. TRBV21-1 is flagged as a pseudogene. The CDR3 totals 21 residues. Here the CDR3 reads CASSQKSRDSTGRFYNSPLHF. For the CDR3, the DNA is TGTGCCAGCAGCCAAAAAAGCCGGGACAGTACAGGTCGTTTCTATAATTCACCCCTCCACTTT.

This rearrangement joins TRBV7-3 to TRBJ2-7, with D tentatively TRBD2 (6 bases). The CDR3 is made up of 15 amino acids. Germline CDR1 and CDR2: SGHTA and FQGTGA. The V end was cut by 4 bases, the J end by 6 bases, with 19 bases between. The CDR3, as DNA: TGTGCCAGCAGCTGGACCGGGGGACGGGATGCCGAGCAGTACTTC. Its protein product is CASSWTGGRDAEQYF.

The V call is TRBV18, the J call TRBJ2-1, with a possible D match to TRBD2 (6 bases). V was trimmed by 2 bases and J by 5 bases, leaving 13 bases between them. This CDR3 spans 15 amino acids. Germline CDR1 reads KGHSH; CDR2 reads LQKENI. The CDR3 sequence is CASSPSAGSHNEQFF. The CDR3 region has the DNA TGTGCCAGCTCACCAAGCGCGGGGTCCCACAATGAGCAGTTCTTC.

This clone came up a few times. This chain connects TRBV19 to TRBJ2-6; the D gene is possibly TRBD2 (6 bases). Germline CDR1 and CDR2: LNHDA and SQIVND (reference sequence). The germline V and J ends were trimmed by 6 bases and 0 bases, with 9 bases remaining between them. This CDR3 has 15 amino acids. DNA for the CDR3: TGTGCCAGTAGACTCGGGGGCTCTGGGGCCAACGTCCTGACTTTC. Its protein product is CASRLGGSGANVLTF.

The V and J genes are TRBV19 and TRBJ2-1, with TRBD2 identical over 8 bases. V lost 3 bases to trimming and J lost 8 bases; unmatched junction nucleotides: 9. The germline V gene encodes CDR1 LNHDA and CDR2 SQIVND (reference sequence). The CDR3 totals 15 residues. CDR3 sequence (DNA): TGTGCCAGTAGTATGGGCCTAGCGGGTGTGGATGAGCAGTTCTTC. Translated: CASSMGLAGVDEQFF. The whole variable domain, remainder taken from reference TRBV19 and TRBJ2-1, is DGGITQSPKYLFRKEGQNVTLSCEQNLNHDAMYWYRQDPGQGLRLIYYSQIVNDFQKGDIAEGYSVSREKKESFPLTVTSAQKNPTAFYLCASSMGLAGVDEQFFGPGTRLTVL.

This clone was observed once. This chain connects TRBV5-1 to TRBJ2-7, with 7 bases fitting TRBD2. Germline assignment: CDR1 SGHRS and CDR2 YFSETQ. The trim removed 0 bases at V and 4 bases at J, leaving 13 bases unmatched. CDR3 length: 17 amino acids. In DNA, the CDR3 is TGCGCCAGCAGCTTGGCCGGGGCGGGAGTCGGGGCGTACGAGCAGTACTTC. Its translation is CASSLAGAGVGAYEQYF.

This clone was seen a handful of times. The chain has TRBV6-5 and TRBJ1-2, with a weak D call TRBD1 (5 bases). The CDR3 loop spans 15 amino acids. V lost 6 bases, J lost 4 bases, and 18 bases lay in between. From germline, CDR1 is MNHEY and CDR2 SVGAGI. The CDR3: CASSPSPGNFYGYTF. For the CDR3, the DNA is TGTGCCAGCAGCCCGAGCCCAGGGAACTTCTATGGCTACACCTTC.

The CDR3 DNA reads TGTGCCATCAGTGACTCGACAGGGGGCTGGAATACGCAGTATTTT. Residues: CAISDSTGGWNTQYF. This sequence joins TRBV10-3 and TRBJ2-3; 10 bases match TRBD1. The CDR3 has 15 residues. V dropped 3 bases and J dropped 7; count of bases not matched to a gene: 7. Germline V lookup: CDR1 ENHRY, CDR2 SYGVKD.

The V and J genes are TRBV7-3 and TRBJ2-6; D ambiguous. The germline V gene has CDR1 SGHTA and CDR2 FQGTGA. The V end lost 1 base, the J end lost 2 bases, and 6 bases lay between the germline ends. The CDR3 extends over 15 amino acids. In DNA, the CDR3 is TGTGCCAGCAGCTTAAGGAGTGCTGGGGCCAACGTCCTGACTTTC. It encodes CASSLRSAGANVLTF.

V gene TRBV5-1 combines with J gene TRBJ1-2; no firm D call. The V and J ends lost 6 bases and 7 bases respectively, with 19 bases between them. The CDR3 extends over 14 amino acids. The germline gives CDR1 SGHRS, CDR2 YFSETQ. The DNA for the CDR3 is TGCGCCAGCACCAAACCCTCGGGAGACCTTGGCTACACCTTC. It is translated as CASTKPSGDLGYTF. Full variable domain (missing parts from reference TRBV5-1 and TRBJ1-2): KAGVTQTPRYLIKTRGQQVTLSCSPISGHRSVSWYQQTPGQGLQFLFEYFSETQRNKGNFPGRFSGRQFSNSRSEMNVSTLELGDSALYLCASTKPSGDLGYTFGSGTRLTVV.

V and J are TRBV6-1 and TRBJ1-1, with a weak D call TRBD1 (5 bases). The length of the CDR3 is 12 residues. Germline V gene sequence: CDR1 MNHNS, CDR2 SASEGT. V lost 3 bases and J 10 bases, leaving 12 bases between the germline ends. CDR3 sequence reads: CASSEGGRGAFF. As DNA, the CDR3 is TGTGCCAGCAGTGAGGGGGGGAGGGGAGCTTTCTTT.

This chain uses TRBV18 with TRBJ2-1; the D gene is possibly TRBD2 (5 bases). This CDR3 has 13 amino acids. Trimming left V 0 bases short and J 7 bases short, with 7 bases between. Germline V gene sequence: CDR1 KGHSH, CDR2 LQKENI. The chain's CDR3 is CASSPPEENEQFF. For the CDR3, the DNA is TGTGCCAGCTCACCACCGGAGGAGAATGAGCAGTTCTTC.

The chain couples TRBV5-4 to TRBJ1-3; 10 nucleotides line up with TRBD1. Trimming at V came to 5 bases and at J to 12 bases, leaving 8 bases not matched to a gene. CDR3 size: 13 residues. Germline lookup yields CDR1 SGHNT and CDR2 YYREEE (reference sequence). CDR3 DNA sequence: TGTGCCAGCAGATCTACCGGGACAGGGGTCATATATTTT. It yields the protein CASRSTGTGVIYF. Full variable domain (missing parts from reference TRBV5-4 and TRBJ1-3): ETGVTQSPTHLIKTRGQQVTLRCSSQSGHNTVSWYQQALGQGPQFIFQYYREEENGRGNFPPRFSGLQFPNYSSELNVNALELDDSALYLCASRSTGTGVIYFGEGSWLTVV.

V usage is TRBV5-1 and J usage is TRBJ2-1; 10 bases fit TRBD1. CDR1 SGHRS and CDR2 YFSETQ come from the germline V gene. V gave up 5 bases and J gave up 13 bases; unmatched junction bases: 18. The CDR3 contains 16 residues. This CDR3 is CASSLPGQGIGWEQFF. CDR3 bases: TGCGCCAGCAGTCTCCCGGGACAGGGGATAGGCTGGGAACAGTTCTTC. Complete variable domain (other parts from reference TRBV5-1 and TRBJ2-1): KAGVTQTPRYLIKTRGQQVTLSCSPISGHRSVSWYQQTPGQGLQFLFEYFSETQRNKGNFPGRFSGRQFSNSRSEMNVSTLELGDSALYLCASSLPGQGIGWEQFFGPGTRLTVL.

The rearrangement links TRBV27 to TRBJ1-1; TRBD1 agrees at 8 bases. CDR3 size: 14 residues. The germline V gene has CDR1 MNHEY and CDR2 SMNVEV (reference sequence). The J segment lost 3 bases and the V segment lost 7 bases, leaving 7 bases of the junction unmatched. This CDR3 is CASNRDRGYTEAFF. The CDR3 nucleotides read TGTGCCAGCAACCGCGACAGGGGTTACACTGAAGCTTTCTTT.

This chain uses TRBV19 with TRBJ2-5; D is unresolved. V was shortened by 5 bases and J by 5 bases, with 18 bases between the two germline ends. Germline V gives CDR1 LNHDA, CDR2 SQIVND (reference sequence). The CDR3 is 15 residues long. DNA for the CDR3: TGTGCCAGTAGTTCCACCGGTCACCCCACGGAGACCCAGTACTTC. Protein: CASSSTGHPTETQYF.